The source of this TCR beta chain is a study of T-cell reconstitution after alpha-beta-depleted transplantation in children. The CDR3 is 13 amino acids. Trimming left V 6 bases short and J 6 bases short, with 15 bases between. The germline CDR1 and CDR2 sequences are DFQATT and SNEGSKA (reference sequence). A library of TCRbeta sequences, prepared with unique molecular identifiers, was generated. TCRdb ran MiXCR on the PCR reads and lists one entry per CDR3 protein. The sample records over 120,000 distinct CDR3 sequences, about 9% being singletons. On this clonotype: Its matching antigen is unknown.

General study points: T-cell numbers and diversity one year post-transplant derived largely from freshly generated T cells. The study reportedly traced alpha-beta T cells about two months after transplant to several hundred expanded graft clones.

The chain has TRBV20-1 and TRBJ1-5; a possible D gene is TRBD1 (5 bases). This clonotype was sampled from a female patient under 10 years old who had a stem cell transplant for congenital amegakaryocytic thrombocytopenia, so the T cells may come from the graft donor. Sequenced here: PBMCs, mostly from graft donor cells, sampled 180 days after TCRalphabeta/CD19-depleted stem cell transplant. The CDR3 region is CSALTVRGQPQHF. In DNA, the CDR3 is TGCAGTGCGCTGACAGTGAGGGGTCAGCCCCAGCATTTT.